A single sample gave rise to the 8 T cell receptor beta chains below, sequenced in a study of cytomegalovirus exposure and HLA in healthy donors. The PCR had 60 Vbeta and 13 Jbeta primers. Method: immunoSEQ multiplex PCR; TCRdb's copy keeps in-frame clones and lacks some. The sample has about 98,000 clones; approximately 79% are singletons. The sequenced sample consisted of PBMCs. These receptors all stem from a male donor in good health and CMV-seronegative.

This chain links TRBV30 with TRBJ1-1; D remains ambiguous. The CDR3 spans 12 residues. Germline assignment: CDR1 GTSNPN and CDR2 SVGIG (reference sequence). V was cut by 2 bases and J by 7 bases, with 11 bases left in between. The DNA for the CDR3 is TGTGCCTGGAGTCCCCAGGTTATTGAAGCTTTCTTT. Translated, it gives CAWSPQVIEAFF.

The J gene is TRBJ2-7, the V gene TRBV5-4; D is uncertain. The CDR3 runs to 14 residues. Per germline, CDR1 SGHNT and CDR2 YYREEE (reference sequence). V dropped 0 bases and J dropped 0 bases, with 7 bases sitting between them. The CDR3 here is CASSLGQASYEQYF. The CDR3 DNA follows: TGTGCCAGCAGCTTGGGGCAGGCCTCCTACGAGCAGTACTTC. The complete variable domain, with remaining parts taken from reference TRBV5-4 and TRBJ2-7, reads ETGVTQSPTHLIKTRGQQVTLRCSSQSGHNTVSWYQQALGQGPQFIFQYYREEENGRGNFPPRFSGLQFPNYSSELNVNALELDDSALYLCASSLGQASYEQYFGPGTRLTVT.

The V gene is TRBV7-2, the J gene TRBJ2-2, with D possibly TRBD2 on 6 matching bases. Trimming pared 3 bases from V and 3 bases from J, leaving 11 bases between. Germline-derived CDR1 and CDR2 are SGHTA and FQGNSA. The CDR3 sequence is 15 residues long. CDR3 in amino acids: CASSFAAGYTGELFF. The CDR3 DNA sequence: TGTGCCAGCAGCTTTGCGGCGGGGTACACCGGGGAGCTGTTTTTT.

The CDR3 reads CASSSGLAGSNIQYF. For the CDR3, the DNA is TGCGCCAGCAGCTCGGGACTAGCGGGATCAAACATTCAGTACTTC. V gene TRBV5-1 combines with J gene TRBJ2-4, with TRBD2 matching over 13 bases. Germline V lookup: CDR1 SGHRS, CDR2 YFSETQ. V shed 3 bases and J 6 bases; nucleotides not matched to a gene: 3. The CDR3 consists of 15 residues.

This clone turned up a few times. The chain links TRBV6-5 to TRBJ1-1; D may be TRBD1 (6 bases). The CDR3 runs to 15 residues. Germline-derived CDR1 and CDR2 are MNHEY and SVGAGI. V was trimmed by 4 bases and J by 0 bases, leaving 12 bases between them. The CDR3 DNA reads TGTGCCAGCAGTTTGTGGGGGCTGATGAACACTGAAGCTTTCTTT. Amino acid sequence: CASSLWGLMNTEAFF.

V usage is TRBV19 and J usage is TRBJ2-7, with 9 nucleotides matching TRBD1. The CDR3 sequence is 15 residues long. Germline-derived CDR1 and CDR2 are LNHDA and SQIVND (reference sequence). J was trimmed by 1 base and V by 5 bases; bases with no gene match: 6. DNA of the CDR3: TGTGCCAGTAGTTCGGGACAGGGCTCTTCCTACGAGCAGTACTTC. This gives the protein CASSSGQGSSYEQYF. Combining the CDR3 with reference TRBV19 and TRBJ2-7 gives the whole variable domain DGGITQSPKYLFRKEGQNVTLSCEQNLNHDAMYWYRQDPGQGLRLIYYSQIVNDFQKGDIAEGYSVSREKKESFPLTVTSAQKNPTAFYLCASSSGQGSSYEQYFGPGTRLTVT.

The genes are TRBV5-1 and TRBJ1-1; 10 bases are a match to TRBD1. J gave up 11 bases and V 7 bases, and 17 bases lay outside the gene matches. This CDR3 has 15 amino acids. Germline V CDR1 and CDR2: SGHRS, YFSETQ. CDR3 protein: CASSQDRGITGGAFF. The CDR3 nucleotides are TGCGCCAGCTCCCAGGACAGGGGGATTACGGGAGGGGCTTTCTTT.

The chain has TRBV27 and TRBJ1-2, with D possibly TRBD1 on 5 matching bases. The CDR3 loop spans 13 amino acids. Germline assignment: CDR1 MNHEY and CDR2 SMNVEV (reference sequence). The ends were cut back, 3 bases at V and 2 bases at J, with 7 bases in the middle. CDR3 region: CASSFSGNYGYTF. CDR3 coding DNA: TGTGCCAGCAGTTTTTCAGGGAACTATGGCTACACCTTC.